One and the same sample provided the 11 T cell receptor beta chains below, sequenced in a study of CD8 T cells in ankylosing spondylitis. Using its own MiXCR run on the 5' RACE reads, TCRdb lists one record per CDR3 protein. This sample has about 390,000 distinct CDR3 sequences, with more than 20% found just once. Their antigens are not known. Points from the study as a whole: A TCR beta motif of under ten highly homologous variants appeared characteristic of ankylosing spondylitis blood.

The sequenced sample was blood, either unsorted or a sorted T cell fraction (not recorded which). These receptor sequences come from a male donor with ankylosing spondylitis.

This clonotype was picked up a small number of times. The V gene is TRBV15, the J gene TRBJ1-2; D is uncertain. In germline, CDR1 is LNHNV, CDR2 YYDKDF (reference sequence). V lost 4 bases and J 2 bases, leaving 14 bases between the germline ends. CDR3 length: 15 residues. The CDR3 sequence: CATSIDGHSNYGYTF. CDR3 in DNA: TGTGCCACCAGCATCGACGGGCACTCCAACTATGGCTACACCTTC.

The V and J genes are TRBV3-1 and TRBJ2-1, with 7 bases that match TRBD2. This CDR3 is built from 20 residues. The ends lost 6 bases at V and 2 bases at J; junction bases unmatched: 22. The germline V gene encodes CDR1 LGHDT and CDR2 YNNKEL (reference sequence). The CDR3 sequence: CASRQSGPSGRGLTYNEQFF. Here the CDR3 DNA reads TGTGCCAGCAGACAATCTGGGCCTAGCGGAAGAGGGTTGACCTACAATGAGCAGTTCTTC.

This clonotype occurred a few times. The chain links TRBV19 to TRBJ2-1; 8 nucleotides agree with TRBD2. The J segment lost 10 bases and the V segment lost 5 bases, leaving 4 bases of the junction unmatched. The CDR3 runs 12 residues. The V gene's germline CDR1 is LNHDA and CDR2 SQIVND (reference sequence). The CDR3 sequence is CASSVVAGEQFF. The CDR3 DNA reads as TGTGCCAGTAGTGTCGTAGCGGGAGAGCAGTTCTTC.

Concerning this clonotype itself: A much larger clone lies a single base off, so this may be a read error. The rearrangement joins TRBV5-1 to TRBJ2-1; D remains unclear. The CDR3 runs to 12 residues. Germline V gene sequence: CDR1 SGHRS, CDR2 YFSETQ. Written as DNA, the CDR3 is TGCGCCGGCAGCTTGGGTAGCAGTGAGCAGTTCTTC. Translating it yields CAGSLGSSEQFF.

This clonotype was detected many times. The CDR3 region has the DNA TGTGCCAGCAGCTTGGGACTAGCGATCTACACAGATACGCAGTATTTT. Translation gives CASSLGLAIYTDTQYF. This chain uses TRBV11-2 with TRBJ2-3, with 10 positions matching TRBD2. The CDR3 totals 16 residues. The V gene end was trimmed by 3 bases and the J gene end by 2 bases; junction bases not matched to a gene: 5. Germline CDR1 SGHAT, CDR2 FQNNGV.

There are a few counts of this clonotype. J is TRBJ2-1 and V is TRBV29-1; D perhaps matches TRBD1 (5 bases). From germline, CDR1 is SQVTM and CDR2 ANQGSEA. The CDR3 has 13 amino acids. The V end was cut by 4 bases, the J end by 2 bases, with 9 bases between. CDR3: CSVGTTPYNEQFF. The CDR3, as DNA: TGCAGCGTTGGGACAACACCCTACAATGAGCAGTTCTTC.

The chain is built from TRBV11-3 and TRBJ2-1; no clear D. Between the trimmed V and J ends, which lost 6 bases and 2 bases, there was a span of 11 bases. Germline CDR1 and CDR2: SGHNT and YENEEA. The CDR3 length is 14 residues. The CDR3 sequence: CASSRPPTYNEQFF. The CDR3 DNA reads TGTGCCAGCAGTAGGCCACCTACCTACAATGAGCAGTTCTTC.

This clonotype was counted a few times. The V call is TRBV19, the J call TRBJ1-1; D unclear. From germline, CDR1 is LNHDA and CDR2 SQIVND (reference sequence). V was cut by 4 bases and J by 1 base, with 7 bases left in between. The CDR3 is 13 residues long. The CDR3 region has the DNA TGTGCCAGTAGTAGACAATCGAACACTGAAGCTTTCTTT. Encoded protein: CASSRQSNTEAFF.

This clonotype was seen just once. J is TRBJ2-3 and V is TRBV6-1; D not resolved. The V gene's germline CDR1 is MNHNS and CDR2 SASEGT. The CDR3 runs 11 residues. V was clipped by 5 bases and J by 7 bases, with 7 bases between them. DNA for the CDR3: TGTGCCAGCAGTCTAGTAAATACGCAGTATTTT. Protein product: CASSLVNTQYF.

This clonotype was seen only a few times. DNA of the CDR3: TGTGCCAGCAGCTCCGGACTAGCCATAGATACGCAGTATTTT. It encodes CASSSGLAIDTQYF. This rearrangement joins TRBV7-3 to TRBJ2-3; 8 bases are a match to TRBD2. The CDR3 loop spans 14 amino acids. Germline V CDR1 and CDR2: SGHTA, FQGTGA. Trimming removed 4 bases from V and 5 bases from J; junction bases left unmatched: 5.

This clonotype has just a few counts. The CDR3 is CAISFAVSYNEQFF. As DNA, the CDR3 is TGTGCCATCAGTTTTGCTGTCTCCTACAATGAGCAGTTCTTC. This chain links TRBV10-3 with TRBJ2-1, with unresolved D. CDR3 size: 14 residues. V gave up 5 bases and J gave up 0 bases, with 8 bases separating them. Germline V lookup: CDR1 ENHRY, CDR2 SYGVKD.